Presented here are 21 T cell receptor beta chains from one specimen sequenced in a study of CD8 T cells in Susac syndrome. Random-hexamer reverse transcription was applied to about 0.5 to 1 ug RNA. TCRdb called the immunoSEQ multiplex PCR reads again in MiXCR, with one record for every CDR3 protein. The sample records 75,000 to 80,000 distinct CDR3 sequences, 94% being singletons. The specimen sequenced was CD8+ T cells from PBMCs. The receptors come from a human donor with Susac syndrome.

This clonotype was seen only a few times. The genes are TRBV6-1 and TRBJ2-7; the D call may be TRBD1 or TRBD2 (6 bases each). The germline V gene encodes CDR1 MNHNS and CDR2 SASEGT. V was cut by 10 bases and J by 7 bases, with 17 bases left in between. This CDR3 has 12 residues. This CDR3 is CATFNRAGEQYF. DNA of the CDR3: TGTGCCACCTTCAACAGGGCGGGGGAGCAGTACTTC.

This clonotype was observed once. V gene TRBV20-1 combines with J gene TRBJ2-3; 8 nucleotides align to TRBD2. The V gene end was trimmed by 6 bases and the J gene end by 5 bases; junction bases not matched to a gene: 13. CDR3 length equals 15 residues. The germline CDR1 and CDR2 sequences are DFQATT and SNEGSKA (reference sequence). Written as DNA, the CDR3 is TGCAGTGCCCCCAAGGAGGGACTAGTGGAAGATACGCAGTATTTT. Translation gives CSAPKEGLVEDTQYF.

The gene calls are TRBV15 and TRBJ2-3; D may be TRBD2 (6 bases). Germline V gives CDR1 LNHNV, CDR2 YYDKDF (reference sequence). V was clipped by 8 bases and J by 0 bases, with 12 bases between them. The CDR3 covers 14 residues. DNA of the CDR3: TGTGCCACCGCCGGGGGTTCTAGCACAGATACGCAGTATTTT. Translation gives CATAGGSSTDTQYF.

The rearrangement uses TRBV7-6 and TRBJ2-1, with D possibly matching TRBD2 (7 bases). Germline CDR1 reads SGHVS; CDR2 reads FNYEAQ. This CDR3 has 13 amino acids. Trimming removed 5 bases at V and 8 bases at J, with 13 bases between. CDR3 in amino acids: CASSTRGGHEQFF. The DNA of the CDR3 is TGTGCCAGCAGCACGAGGGGGGGTCATGAGCAGTTCTTC. Looking up the rest from reference TRBV7-6 and TRBJ2-1 gives the full variable domain: GAGVSQSPRYKVTKRGQDVALRCDPISGHVSLYWYRQALGQGPEFLTYFNYEAQQDKSGLPNDRFSAERPEGSISTLTIQRTEQRDSAMYRCASSTRGGHEQFFGPGTRLTVL.

The gene calls are TRBV20-1 and TRBJ1-3; a weak D match, TRBD1 (6 bases). The CDR3 consists of 14 residues. Trimming pared 3 bases from V and 0 bases from J, leaving 9 bases between. The germline V gene encodes CDR1 DFQATT and CDR2 SNEGSKA (reference sequence). CDR3 sequence (DNA): TGCAGTGCTAGGGACAGCTACTCTGGAAACACCATATATTTT. The encoded protein is CSARDSYSGNTIYF.

CDR3 sequence: CASSVLDDDRRGGYTF. The CDR3 DNA reads TGCGCCAGCAGCGTCTTAGATGACGACAGGCGAGGCGGCTACACCTTC. The chain has TRBV5-1 and TRBJ1-2; tentative D call: TRBD1 (6 bases). The CDR3 length is 16 residues. Per germline, CDR1 SGHRS and CDR2 YFSETQ. The V gene lost 4 bases and the J gene lost 8 bases, with 24 bases spanning the gap.

In this sample, this clonotype turned up once. The rearrangement uses TRBV16 and TRBJ1-2, with D possibly being TRBD1 (6 bases). The V gene lost 3 bases and the J gene lost 3 bases, with 11 bases spanning the gap. This CDR3 has 14 residues. In germline, CDR1 is KGHSY, CDR2 FQNENV. The CDR3 reads CASSQQGLDYGYTF. CDR3 in DNA: TGTGCCAGCAGCCAGCAGGGGTTGGACTATGGCTACACCTTC.

This sequence joins TRBV7-2 and TRBJ2-3, with TRBD2 matching over 13 bases. Trimming at V came to 5 bases and at J to 6 bases, leaving 11 bases not matched to a gene. The germline CDR1 and CDR2 sequences are SGHTA and FQGNSA. This CDR3 comprises 17 residues. The CDR3 DNA reads as TGTGCCAGCAGCCCCCCCGGGACTAGCGGGAAAGAGGATACGCAGTATTTT. This translates into CASSPPGTSGKEDTQYF.

The rearrangement joins TRBV10-3 to TRBJ2-6; D might be TRBD2 (6 bases). The CDR3 totals 14 residues. V lost 10 bases and J 2 bases, leaving 12 bases between the germline ends. Germline CDR1 is ENHRY and CDR2 is SYGVKD. As DNA, the CDR3 is TGTGCCACCCTGCGCGGGGCTGGGGCCAACGTCCTGACTTTC. Amino acid sequence: CATLRGAGANVLTF.

The V gene is TRBV19, the J gene TRBJ2-7; tentatively, D is TRBD2 (6 bases). Germline CDR1 is LNHDA and CDR2 is SQIVND (reference sequence). With 5 bases removed from V and 4 bases from J, the gap between germline ends came to 12 bases. This CDR3 comprises 13 residues. CDR3 DNA sequence: TGTGCCAGTAGTGTTCGACGGGGGTACGAGCAGTACTTC. It specifies CASSVRRGYEQYF.

This rearrangement joins TRBV3-1 to TRBJ1-2, with unresolved D. The V end lost 4 bases, the J end lost 6 bases, and 12 bases lay between the germline ends. The CDR3 consists of 13 residues. The germline CDR1 and CDR2 sequences are LGHDT and YNNKEL (reference sequence). The CDR3 nucleotides read TGTGCCAGCAGCCCATGGTCTAAGGATGGCTACACCTTC. Translation gives CASSPWSKDGYTF.

The V and J genes are TRBV20-1 and TRBJ2-1, with D tentatively TRBD1 or TRBD2 (6 bases each). Germline V gives CDR1 DFQATT, CDR2 SNEGSKA (reference sequence). V was shortened by 1 base and J by 7 bases, with 11 bases between the two germline ends. The CDR3 is made up of 13 amino acids. This chain's CDR3 is CSARVRGGNEQFF. DNA for the CDR3: TGCAGTGCTAGAGTCCGAGGGGGGAATGAGCAGTTCTTC.

The chain has TRBV27 and TRBJ2-1; D is ambiguous. CDR1 is MNHEY and CDR2 is SMNVEV in the germline V gene (reference sequence). Trimming shortened V by 3 bases and J by 8 bases, and 11 bases separated the two germline ends. The CDR3 contains 13 residues. The CDR3 nucleotides are TGTGCCAGCAGTTTCCTCTCTCGGGATGAGCAGTTCTTC. Amino acid sequence: CASSFLSRDEQFF.

The chain has TRBV7-9 and TRBJ2-7, with TRBD2 matching over 12 bases. V shed 5 bases, J shed 3 bases, and the junction held 8 bases outside the gene matches. CDR1 is SEHNR and CDR2 is FQNEAQ in the germline V gene (reference sequence). The length of the CDR3 is 16 residues. CDR3 sequence (DNA): TGTGCCAGCAGCGCGTGGACTAGCGGGGCGGACTACGAGCAGTACTTC. It encodes CASSAWTSGADYEQYF.

This chain connects TRBV5-6 to TRBJ2-3; unclear D gene. The CDR3 is made up of 14 amino acids. Germline V gene lookup returns CDR1 SGHDT and CDR2 YYEEEE. V was shortened by 0 bases and J by 0 bases, with 5 bases between the two germline ends. The CDR3 here is CASSLGASTDTQYF. CDR3 nucleotides: TGTGCCAGCAGCTTGGGAGCGAGCACAGATACGCAGTATTTT.

The chain joins TRBV5-1 to TRBJ2-5, with D perhaps matching TRBD2 (6 bases). The CDR3 loop spans 13 amino acids. V was clipped by 4 bases and J by 7 bases, with 14 bases between them. Looked up from germline, CDR1 is SGHRS and CDR2 is YFSETQ. The CDR3 DNA is TGCGCCAGCAGCCCCTCGGGACTCCTGACCCAGTACTTC. Protein product: CASSPSGLLTQYF. The full variable domain, rest sourced from reference TRBV5-1 and TRBJ2-5, is KAGVTQTPRYLIKTRGQQVTLSCSPISGHRSVSWYQQTPGQGLQFLFEYFSETQRNKGNFPGRFSGRQFSNSRSEMNVSTLELGDSALYLCASSPSGLLTQYFGPGTRLLVL.

The chain uses TRBV19 and TRBJ1-2; D gene uncertain. Germline V gene data show CDR1 as LNHDA and CDR2 as SQIVND (reference sequence). CDR3 size: 11 residues. Trimming removed 11 bases at V and 6 bases at J, with 13 bases between. The CDR3: CALGGYNGYTF. The CDR3 DNA sequence: TGTGCCCTAGGCGGCTATAATGGCTACACCTTC.

The chain links TRBV9 to TRBJ1-2, with D possibly TRBD1 on 5 matching bases. Germline V gene sequence: CDR1 SGDLS, CDR2 YYNGEE. This CDR3 spans 14 amino acids. V was cut by 2 bases and J by 3 bases, with 11 bases left in between. This CDR3 is CASSVDGTDYGYTF. The CDR3, as DNA: TGTGCCAGCAGCGTCGACGGGACGGACTATGGCTACACCTTC.

The V call is TRBV6-2 or TRBV6-3, the J call TRBJ2-5; D is uncertain. The V and J ends lost 2 bases and 4 bases respectively, with 8 bases between them. Germline CDR1 reads MNHEY; CDR2 reads SVGEGT. This CDR3 is built from 13 residues. The CDR3 DNA sequence: TGTGCCAGCAGTTACGGGCCTTCAGAGACCCAGTACTTC. The encoded protein is CASSYGPSETQYF.

This chain links TRBV2 with TRBJ2-3, with 9 bases that match TRBD1. CDR1 is SNHLY, CDR2 FYNNEI, per germline. V dropped 4 bases and J dropped 2; count of bases not matched to a gene: 10. CDR3 size: 17 residues. CDR3 DNA: TGTGCCAGCAGTGCCGGGACAGGGAGAGAACCCACAGATACGCAGTATTTT. As protein: CASSAGTGREPTDTQYF.

The chain uses TRBV2 and TRBJ1-1; D is uncertain. There are 13 residues in the CDR3. The ends were cut back, 7 bases at V and 3 bases at J, with 12 bases in the middle. Germline CDR1 reads SNHLY; CDR2 reads FYNNEI. The CDR3 sequence is CASTGVEDTEAFF. The CDR3 coding sequence is TGTGCCAGCACCGGGGTAGAGGACACTGAAGCTTTCTTT.